The clone carrying this TCR beta chain was detected only a few times. Its antigen is as yet unknown. This entry belongs to a study of vaccination and CD4 T cells after COVID-19. Cultured CD4+ T-cell DNA underwent Oncomine TCR Beta short-read sequencing. Cultured CD4+ T cells were the source of extracted genomic DNA. TCRdb re-called the PCR reads through MiXCR, storing one row per CDR3 protein. The sample includes approximately 9,000 distinct CDR3 sequences, less than 35% seen only once; the top ten take more than 15%. Trimming cost V 2 bases and J 3 bases, with 8 bases left between them. The CDR3 contains 14 residues. Germline assignment: CDR1 MNHEY and CDR2 SVGEGT. The treatment: roughly nine-day PBMC culture with coronavirus spike peptide pools or control peptides (ViraFEST assay). CD4+ T-cell collection from the unexposed donor predated the COVID-19 pandemic (2011-2018). ViraFEST expanded antigen-specific T cells with peptide pools, then sequenced TCRs. IL-2 at roughly 9.7 IU/ml and peptide pools at roughly 10 ug/ml were added to PBMCs cultured at roughly 2 million per well.

The V gene is TRBV6-2 or TRBV6-3, the J gene TRBJ1-5; the D gene is possibly TRBD1 (5 bases). The sequence came from a human donor in good health. Sequenced sample: CD4+ T cells from blood, cultured in vitro. This CDR3 is CASSYDSLNQPQHF. DNA of the CDR3: TGTGCCAGCAGTTACGACAGTCTCAATCAGCCCCAGCATTTT.